This passage covers 5 T cell receptor beta chains from one sample sequenced in a study of TIL therapy for anti-PD-1-resistant metastatic lung cancer. The sample's time point: pre-treatment sample, taken before nivolumab and TIL therapy. The immunoSEQ assay was v3. Assay: immunoSEQ multiplex PCR; the TCRdb copy retains only in-frame clones and omits some. The table has about 18,000 clones, around 82% seen once. The specimen comprised blood, sampled at baseline. The receptors here all came from a person aged 25-85 years with non-small cell lung cancer.

This chain connects TRBV4-3 to TRBJ2-3; D possibly corresponds to TRBD1 (6 bases). The CDR3 has 15 residues. Trimming took off 1 base at V and 4 bases at J, with 12 bases between the two ends. Germline V gene data show CDR1 as LGHNA and CDR2 as YSLEER. This CDR3 is CASSQAQGSSDTQYF. CDR3 nucleotides: TGCGCCAGCAGCCAAGCACAGGGTTCATCAGATACGCAGTATTTT.

The chain carries TRBV7-2 and TRBJ1-1; D is uncertain. The CDR3 is 13 residues long. CDR1 is SGHTA and CDR2 is FQGNSA in the germline V gene. V dropped 7 bases and J dropped 1 base, with 10 bases sitting between them. DNA of the CDR3: TGTGCCAGCACCATATACCGGAACACTGAAGCTTTCTTT. It encodes CASTIYRNTEAFF.

The chain employs TRBV28 and TRBJ1-1; D is uncertain. The CDR3 is made up of 13 amino acids. Germline CDR1 reads MDHEN; CDR2 reads SYDVKM. The V end lost 2 bases, the J end lost 1 base, and 5 bases lay between the germline ends. The CDR3 here is CASSLRGNTEAFF. CDR3 nucleotide sequence: TGTGCCAGCAGTTTACGAGGGAACACTGAAGCTTTCTTT.

This clone was observed a handful of times. This chain joins TRBV4-1 and TRBJ1-5; weak D call: TRBD1 (5 bases). Per germline, CDR1 MGHRA and CDR2 YSYEKL. Trimming left V 4 bases short and J 0 bases short, with 10 bases between. The CDR3 is 15 residues long. The CDR3 DNA is TGCGCCAGCAGCCGAGACAGTTATAGCAATCAGCCCCAGCATTTT. Amino acids: CASSRDSYSNQPQHF.

V and J are TRBV4-3 and TRBJ2-3; 8 bases align to TRBD2. The CDR3 extends over 17 amino acids. Germline lookup yields CDR1 LGHNA and CDR2 YSLEER. Trimming took 2 bases from V and 4 from J; bases not matched to a gene: 11. The CDR3 region has the DNA TGCGCCAGCAGCCAACAAAGACGGGGGGGCCTCGCAGATACGCAGTATTTT. It encodes CASSQQRRGGLADTQYF.